This entry is about one TCR beta chain. Its antigen is currently unknown. The data are from a study of cytomegalovirus exposure and HLA in healthy donors. Separate from the approximately 600-subject first cohort was the approximately 110-subject validation cohort, to which the donors belonged. V lost 5 bases to trimming and J lost 3 bases; unmatched junction nucleotides: 5. The CDR3 is made up of 15 amino acids. Germline CDR1 is SEHNR and CDR2 is FQNEAQ (reference sequence). The table came from immunoSEQ multiplex PCR; TCRdb's copy has only in-frame clones and leaves some out. The data contain roughly 140,000 clones, 70% to 90% of them seen just once; the ten biggest clones take up over 6.5%. Study-level results: Accounts indicate the classifier identified cytomegalovirus status with strong specificity and sensitivity.

The rearrangement joins TRBV7-9 to TRBJ2-1; TRBD1 aligns across 9 bases. Sequencing was performed on PBMCs. This sequence originates from a woman under 30 in good health and CMV-seropositive. For the CDR3, the DNA is TGTGCCAGCAGCGCGGACAGGGGAGGCTACAATGAGCAGTTCTTC. This translates into CASSADRGGYNEQFF.